The 8 T cell receptor beta chains in this list originate from one sample, sequenced in a study of T-cell reconstitution after alpha-beta-depleted transplantation in children. Using unique molecular identifiers, the investigators prepared the TCRbeta library. MiXCR was run by TCRdb on the PCR reads, yielding one entry per CDR3 protein. Of some 290,000 distinct CDR3 sequences in the sample, 9.9% were seen once. The sequenced sample was PBMCs from the stem cell graft donor, obtained from the stem cell graft. The receptors here all came from a human donor who donated a stem cell graft to a child with SCID.

This chain links TRBV20-1 with TRBJ2-7; the match to TRBD2 covers 11 bases. The CDR3 covers 16 residues. V was clipped by 0 bases and J by 0 bases; unmatched bases: 4. Germline V gene sequence: CDR1 DFQATT, CDR2 SNEGSKA (reference sequence). CDR3 loop: CSARDDGTSGSYEQYF. For the CDR3, the DNA is TGCAGTGCTAGAGATGATGGGACTAGCGGCTCCTACGAGCAGTACTTC.

J is TRBJ1-3 and V is TRBV2; D perhaps matches TRBD1 (6 bases). The CDR3 totals 13 residues. CDR1 and CDR2 from the germline V gene are SNHLY and FYNNEI. V was pared by 4 bases and J by 4 bases, with 8 bases between. CDR3 coding DNA: TGTGCCAGCAGTGGACAGGCGGGAAACACCATATATTTT. Protein sequence: CASSGQAGNTIYF.

V is TRBV14 and J is TRBJ1-4; TRBD1 might be the D (6 bases). The CDR3 totals 15 residues. The ends were cut back, 1 base at V and 2 bases at J, with 8 bases in the middle. CDR1 and CDR2 (germline): SGHDN, FVKESK. Here the CDR3 DNA reads TGTGCCAGCAGCCAAGCCCAGGGGACTAATGAAAAACTGTTTTTT. Its translation is CASSQAQGTNEKLFF. Using reference TRBV14 and TRBJ1-4 for the parts outside the CDR3, the full variable domain is EAGVTQFPSHSVIEKGQTVTLRCDPISGHDNLYWYRRVMGKEIKFLLHFVKESKQDESGMPNNRFLAERTGGTYSTLKVQPAELEDSGVYFCASSQAQGTNEKLFFGSGTQLSVL.

The chain employs TRBV6-5 and TRBJ2-2; TRBD1 or TRBD2 may be the D gene (5 bases each). V shed 0 bases and J shed 5 bases, with 7 bases lying between them. This CDR3 region has 14 residues. Germline lookup yields CDR1 MNHEY and CDR2 SVGAGI. The DNA for the CDR3 is TGTGCCAGCAGTTACTCGGGGGAAACCGGGGAGCTGTTTTTT. This encodes CASSYSGETGELFF.

This clonotype was counted only a few times. V and J are TRBV12-3 or TRBV12-4 and TRBJ1-2; tentatively, D is TRBD1 (6 bases). The CDR3 is made up of 13 amino acids. Trimming shortened V by 5 bases and J by 8 bases, and 15 bases separated the two germline ends. The CDR3 is CASSNTGIWGYTF. As DNA, the CDR3 is TGTGCCAGCAGTAATACAGGGATTTGGGGCTACACCTTC.

The chain recombines TRBV5-1 with TRBJ1-1, with 7 bases lining up with TRBD1. The V gene end was trimmed by 7 bases and the J gene end by 2 bases; junction bases not matched to a gene: 11. The germline V gene has CDR1 SGHRS and CDR2 YFSETQ. The CDR3 extends over 15 amino acids. The CDR3 region is CASEGSQGGNTEAFF. The CDR3 nucleotides are TGCGCCAGCGAAGGGTCCCAGGGGGGTAACACTGAAGCTTTCTTT.

This clonotype was detected many times. This rearrangement joins TRBV29-1 to TRBJ2-1, with 7 nucleotides matching TRBD1. The J segment lost 14 bases and the V segment lost 2 bases, leaving 9 bases of the junction unmatched. The V gene's germline CDR1 is SQVTM and CDR2 ANQGSEA. The CDR3 extends over 12 amino acids. The CDR3 nucleotides are TGCAGCGTTGAACTAGGGGGCTTGAGGAAGTTCTTC. It is translated as CSVELGGLRKFF.

The rearrangement links TRBV3-1 to TRBJ2-3; D unresolved. This CDR3 has 15 residues. The germline V gene encodes CDR1 LGHDT and CDR2 YNNKEL (reference sequence). V was trimmed by 10 bases and J by 3 bases, leaving 20 bases between them. The CDR3 nucleotides read TGTGCCACCACCAAAGAGGTCCCATGGACAGATACGCAGTATTTT. Translation gives CATTKEVPWTDTQYF.